One and the same sample provided the 23 T cell receptor beta chains below, sequenced in a study of T cell responses to AZD1222 COVID-19 vaccine. Assay: immunoSEQ multiplex PCR; the TCRdb copy retains only in-frame clones and omits some. The table lists about 100,000 clones, around 90% of them singletons. The sequencing used peripheral blood, collected on day 0 of AZD1222 vaccination. All receptors come from an adult in good health.

This chain links TRBV7-8 with TRBJ2-1, with D perhaps matching TRBD2 (6 bases). Trimming removed 4 bases from V and 13 bases from J, with 20 bases in between. Looked up from germline, CDR1 is SGHVS and CDR2 is FQNEAQ. CDR3 length: 14 residues. CDR3 sequence: CASSSATGVYSQFF. The DNA of the CDR3 is TGTGCCAGCAGCTCGGCCACGGGGGTATATTCACAGTTCTTC.

The chain recombines TRBV23-1 with TRBJ1-5; D gene uncertain. TRBV23-1 is an ORF for which the function is uncertain. CDR3 length: 15 amino acids. V gave up 2 bases and J gave up 0 bases, with 8 bases separating them. CDR3 sequence (DNA): TGCGCCAGCAGTCAAAGGGAGAATAGCAATCAGCCCCAGCATTTT. Its protein is CASSQRENSNQPQHF.

The rearrangement uses TRBV6-5 and TRBJ2-7, with TRBD1 matching over 9 bases. The CDR3 is made up of 15 amino acids. Trimming at V came to 6 bases and at J to 0 bases, leaving 6 bases not matched to a gene. Germline assignment: CDR1 MNHEY and CDR2 SVGAGI. CDR3 loop: CASSLTGGFSYEQYF. For the CDR3, the DNA is TGTGCCAGCAGCCTAACAGGGGGCTTCTCCTACGAGCAGTACTTC.

The chain carries TRBV7-3 and TRBJ1-5; D is unclear. The CDR3 is 13 residues long. V was cut by 2 bases and J by 6 bases, with 8 bases left in between. From germline, CDR1 is SGHTA and CDR2 FQGTGA. The CDR3 loop reads CASSLGLGQPQHF. CDR3 bases: TGTGCCAGCAGCTTAGGGTTGGGTCAGCCCCAGCATTTT.

This chain joins TRBV5-6 and TRBJ1-1; unclear D gene. Germline V gene lookup returns CDR1 SGHDT and CDR2 YYEEEE. V gave up 4 bases and J gave up 6 bases, with 10 bases separating them. The CDR3 is 12 residues long. The CDR3 DNA follows: TGTGCCAGCAGCCGCGGGGAGCCTGAAGCTTTCTTT. Its protein is CASSRGEPEAFF. Full variable domain (remainder filled in from reference TRBV5-6 and TRBJ1-1): DAGVTQSPTHLIKTRGQQVTLRCSPKSGHDTVSWYQQALGQGPQFIFQYYEEEERQRGNFPDRFSGHQFPNYSSELNVNALLLGDSALYLCASSRGEPEAFFGQGTRLTVV.

This chain uses TRBV6-2 or TRBV6-3 with TRBJ1-4, with D hard to call. Trimming removed 2 bases at V and 5 bases at J, with 9 bases between. This CDR3 comprises 14 residues. Germline values: CDR1 MNHEY, CDR2 SVGEGT. The CDR3 protein is CASSYLDGNEKLFF. In DNA, the CDR3 is TGTGCCAGCAGTTACCTAGACGGGAATGAAAAACTGTTTTTT.

The CDR3 is CATSDWDRLNHYGYTF. Here the CDR3 DNA reads TGTGCCACCAGTGATTGGGACCGCTTGAATCACTATGGCTACACCTTC. The gene calls are TRBV24-1 and TRBJ1-2, with a possible D match to TRBD1 (5 bases). The CDR3 is made up of 16 amino acids. V shed 2 bases and J shed 3 bases, with 15 bases lying between them. Per the germline V gene, CDR1 is KGHDR and CDR2 is SFDVKD.

CDR3 amino acids: CASSLSGTDTQYF. CDR3 sequence (DNA): TGTGCCAGCAGCTTGAGCGGCACAGATACGCAGTATTTT. The rearrangement joins TRBV5-4 to TRBJ2-3, with no clear D. V lost 1 base to trimming and J lost 1 base, with 4 bases between them. The CDR3 extends over 13 amino acids. Germline assignment: CDR1 SGHNT and CDR2 YYREEE (reference sequence).

The rearrangement joins TRBV11-3 to TRBJ1-1; D is undetermined. CDR1 SGHNT and CDR2 YENEEA come from the germline V gene. The CDR3 is 14 residues long. Between the trimmed V and J ends, which lost 2 bases and 0 bases, there was a span of 7 bases. CDR3 coding DNA: TGTGCCAGCAGCTTATCAGGAATGAACACTGAAGCTTTCTTT. It specifies CASSLSGMNTEAFF.

This sequence joins TRBV10-2 and TRBJ2-3, with D hard to call. CDR1 is WSHSY and CDR2 is SAAADI in the germline V gene. The CDR3 covers 13 residues. V was clipped by 6 bases and J by 1 base, with 8 bases between them. The CDR3 coding sequence is TGCGCCAGCAGCAATCTAGGCACAGATACGCAGTATTTT. Amino acids: CASSNLGTDTQYF.

The chain links TRBV10-3 to TRBJ1-2; D possibly corresponds to TRBD1 (5 bases). Germline CDR1 ENHRY, CDR2 SYGVKD. The CDR3 is made up of 13 amino acids. Trimming pared 2 bases from V and 4 bases from J, leaving 8 bases between. The CDR3 DNA reads TGTGCCATCAGTGAGGGGACGGCCTATGGCTACACCTTC. Translation gives CAISEGTAYGYTF.

This chain uses TRBV19 with TRBJ2-1; 9 bases agree with TRBD1. This CDR3 is 15 amino acids long. CDR1 is LNHDA and CDR2 is SQIVND in the germline V gene (reference sequence). The trim removed 3 bases at V and 6 bases at J, leaving 6 bases unmatched. The CDR3 region is CASSIMGQGTNEQFF. The CDR3 DNA follows: TGTGCCAGTAGTATTATGGGACAGGGAACCAATGAGCAGTTCTTC. The entire variable domain, with the rest obtained from reference TRBV19 and TRBJ2-1, is as follows: DGGITQSPKYLFRKEGQNVTLSCEQNLNHDAMYWYRQDPGQGLRLIYYSQIVNDFQKGDIAEGYSVSREKKESFPLTVTSAQKNPTAFYLCASSIMGQGTNEQFFGPGTRLTVL.

Only one count was recorded for this clone. This rearrangement joins TRBV7-6 to TRBJ2-7; possibly TRBD1 for D (6 bases). Trimming cost V 1 base and J 5 bases, with 12 bases left between them. The CDR3 is 14 residues long. CDR1 and CDR2 from the germline V gene are SGHVS and FNYEAQ. Written as DNA, the CDR3 is TGTGCCAGCAGCTTAGGGGGGCCCGAAGACGAGCAGTACTTC. This encodes CASSLGGPEDEQYF.

V gene TRBV21-1 combines with J gene TRBJ1-2. TRBV21-1 is listed as a pseudogene. The length of the CDR3 is 15 residues. The CDR3, as DNA: TGTGCCAGCAGCAAAGTTGACGGCCTCTTCTATGGCTACACCTTC. This encodes CASSKVDGLFYGYTF.

The rearrangement joins TRBV30 to TRBJ1-2, with D maybe TRBD1 (6 bases). The CDR3 totals 15 residues. V dropped 3 bases and J dropped 3 bases, with 17 bases sitting between them. Germline V gene data show CDR1 as GTSNPN and CDR2 as SVGIG (reference sequence). Here the CDR3 DNA reads TGTGCCTGGAGCGTTGTAGGGGGGATAGACTATGGCTACACCTTC. Its protein is CAWSVVGGIDYGYTF.

The chain joins TRBV11-3 to TRBJ2-1; D is possibly TRBD2 (6 bases). V was clipped by 0 bases and J by 5 bases, with 14 bases between them. Germline CDR1 SGHNT, CDR2 YENEEA. The CDR3 has 16 residues. The CDR3 region has the DNA TGTGCCAGCAGCTTAGAGCTCGGAGGGAAAAACAATGAGCAGTTCTTC. Protein product: CASSLELGGKNNEQFF.

The chain uses TRBV5-4 and TRBJ2-1; TRBD2 aligns across 7 bases. This CDR3 comprises 16 residues. Germline V gives CDR1 SGHNT, CDR2 YYREEE (reference sequence). Unmatched junction bases numbered 13, after V lost 5 bases and J lost 5 bases. The CDR3 sequence is CASRFTASGDHNEQFF. DNA for the CDR3: TGTGCCAGCAGGTTTACGGCTAGCGGAGACCACAATGAGCAGTTCTTC.

This chain connects TRBV10-1 to TRBJ2-2; 10 bases are a match to TRBD1. The CDR3 totals 15 residues. J gave up 6 bases and V 8 bases, and 9 bases lay outside the gene matches. Germline lookup yields CDR1 WNHNN and CDR2 SYGVQD (reference sequence). The CDR3 sequence: CASSSGTGDAGELFF. CDR3 sequence (DNA): TGCGCCAGCTCCTCCGGGACAGGGGATGCCGGGGAGCTGTTTTTT.

The rearrangement joins TRBV4-1 to TRBJ2-3, with TRBD1 identical over 11 bases. Germline CDR1 is MGHRA and CDR2 is YSYEKL. The CDR3 length is 16 residues. The ends lost 4 bases at V and 4 bases at J; junction bases unmatched: 7. CDR3 protein: CASSPLGQGASDTQYF. CDR3 coding DNA: TGCGCCAGCAGCCCCCTAGGACAGGGGGCATCAGATACGCAGTATTTT.

A single count supports this clone. The chain uses TRBV5-4 and TRBJ2-7; 10 nucleotides match TRBD1. Germline lookup yields CDR1 SGHNT and CDR2 YYREEE (reference sequence). The CDR3 is 14 amino acids. V was pared by 5 bases and J by 4 bases, with 6 bases of the junction left unmatched. The CDR3 nucleotides read TGTGCCAGCAGTTACGGACAGGGGGGGTACGAGCAGTACTTC. Amino acid sequence: CASSYGQGGYEQYF.

The V call is TRBV4-1, the J call TRBJ2-1, with 12 bases fitting TRBD1. Germline trimming cut 0 bases from V and 7 bases from J; bases unmatched to any gene: 7. The CDR3 consists of 17 residues. Germline assignment: CDR1 MGHRA and CDR2 YSYEKL. CDR3 amino acids: CASSQDLGQGAWNEQFF. CDR3 coding DNA: TGCGCCAGCAGCCAAGATCTGGGACAGGGGGCTTGGAATGAGCAGTTCTTC.

This chain uses TRBV3-1 (or the pseudogene TRBV3-2) with TRBJ1-5; TRBD1 matches at 7 bases. The germline V gene encodes CDR1 LGHDT and CDR2 YNNKEL (reference sequence). Trimming cost V 4 bases and J 5 bases; bases outside gene matches: 5. The CDR3 length is 14 residues. Here the CDR3 DNA reads TGTGCCAGCAGCCCGTCAGGGGGAGATCAGCCCCAGCATTTT. It encodes CASSPSGGDQPQHF.

The chain links TRBV19 to TRBJ1-5; D is uncertain. Germline-derived CDR1 and CDR2 are LNHDA and SQIVND (reference sequence). The CDR3 length is 13 residues. The V end was cut by 5 bases, the J end by 3 bases, with 8 bases between. In DNA form, the CDR3 reads TGTGCCAGTAGTCTGGACCCCAATCAGCCCCAGCATTTT. This sequence encodes CASSLDPNQPQHF.